A single sample is the source of the 20 T cell receptor beta chains below, sequenced in a study of CD8 T cells in ankylosing spondylitis. Notes on the study in general: A TCR beta motif of fewer than ten highly homologous variants seemed to mark ankylosing spondylitis blood.

Their specific antigens are unknown. TCRdb passed the 5' RACE reads through MiXCR, listing each CDR3 protein once. This table has fewer than 550,000 distinct CDR3 sequences, less than 6% appearing once. Material: blood, either unsorted or a sorted T cell fraction (not recorded which). The receptors derive from a male donor with ankylosing spondylitis.

This clonotype was detected ten times or more. The chain carries TRBV20-1 and TRBJ1-5; D gene uncertain. From germline, CDR1 is DFQATT and CDR2 SNEGSKA (reference sequence). Trimming left V 8 bases short and J 3 bases short, with 14 bases between. The CDR3 length is 13 residues. The chain's CDR3 is CSTVSQPNQPQHF. In DNA, the CDR3 is TGCAGTACTGTTAGCCAGCCCAATCAGCCCCAGCATTTT.

This clonotype was observed many times. This chain links TRBV12-3 or TRBV12-4 with TRBJ2-1, with D possibly TRBD1 on 6 matching bases. Deletions cut 5 bases from V and 10 bases from J, with 12 bases between. This CDR3 is built from 12 residues. CDR3 sequence reads: CASSGLDREQFF. CDR3 DNA sequence: TGTGCCAGCAGTGGACTCGACAGGGAGCAGTTCTTC.

V usage is TRBV28 and J usage is TRBJ2-7; D is ambiguous. Trimming removed 7 bases at V and 4 bases at J, with 17 bases between. The CDR3 runs 14 residues. Germline values: CDR1 MDHEN, CDR2 SYDVKM. The CDR3 region has the DNA TGTGCCAGCACCGCGGACGGGTGGGGTTACGAGCAGTACTTC. Amino acids: CASTADGWGYEQYF.

This clonotype was seen ten or more times. V is TRBV27 and J is TRBJ2-7; 11 bases match TRBD2. The CDR3 is made up of 14 amino acids. The germline CDR1 and CDR2 sequences are MNHEY and SMNVEV (reference sequence). The J segment lost 4 bases and the V segment lost 1 base, leaving 0 bases of the junction unmatched. As DNA, the CDR3 is TGTGCCAGCAGTTTATTAGCGGGGGGGTACGAGCAGTACTTC. This translates into CASSLLAGGYEQYF.

Ten or more counts support this clonotype. The V call is TRBV3-1, the J call TRBJ1-5; a weak D match, TRBD1 (6 bases). Germline loops: CDR1 LGHDT, CDR2 YNNKEL (reference sequence). V lost 2 bases and J lost 5, with 10 bases in between. This CDR3 has 14 residues. The CDR3 DNA reads TGTGCCAGCAGCCAAACAGGGTGGGATCAGCCCCAGCATTTT. As protein: CASSQTGWDQPQHF.

This clonotype was counted many times. The gene calls are TRBV5-1 and TRBJ2-7; tentative D call: TRBD2 (6 bases). The length of the CDR3 is 16 residues. The V gene lost 1 base and the J gene lost 3 bases, with 17 bases spanning the gap. Germline lookup yields CDR1 SGHRS and CDR2 YFSETQ. The CDR3 protein is CASSLSYGSSRYEQYF. In nucleotides, the CDR3 is TGCGCCAGCAGCTTGTCTTACGGGAGTAGTCGCTACGAGCAGTACTTC.

The chain joins TRBV20-1 to TRBJ2-1, with 9 bases aligning to TRBD2. Germline V CDR1 and CDR2: DFQATT, SNEGSKA (reference sequence). This CDR3 is 15 amino acids long. V was clipped by 3 bases and J by 0 bases; unmatched bases: 3. CDR3 residues: CSASLAGYSYNEQFF. The CDR3 bases are TGCAGTGCTAGCCTAGCGGGATACTCCTACAATGAGCAGTTCTTC.

This clonotype has ten or more counts. The rearrangement joins TRBV12-3 or TRBV12-4 to TRBJ1-6, with D unclear. This CDR3 is 12 amino acids long. Between the trimmed V and J ends, which lost 2 bases and 7 bases, there was a span of 3 bases. Here the CDR3 DNA reads TGTGCCAGCAGTTTAATGAATTCACCCCTCCACTTT. Translated: CASSLMNSPLHF.

In this sample, this clonotype turned up many times. V gene TRBV7-6 combines with J gene TRBJ2-7, with D tentatively TRBD1 or TRBD2 (5 bases each). The V gene lost 5 bases and the J gene lost 6 bases, with 20 bases spanning the gap. The CDR3 runs to 15 residues. The germline V gene has CDR1 SGHVS and CDR2 FNYEAQ. In nucleotides, the CDR3 is TGTGCCAGCAGCGATTCCGGGACCGCAGGAGCCGAGCAGTACTTC. As protein: CASSDSGTAGAEQYF.

This clonotype was detected ten times or more. The V and J genes are TRBV5-1 and TRBJ1-6; 10 nucleotides match TRBD1. Germline values: CDR1 SGHRS, CDR2 YFSETQ. This CDR3 contains 15 residues. J gave up 10 bases and V 4 bases, and 8 bases lay outside the gene matches. CDR3 region: CASSPGQGIWSPLHF. The CDR3 coding sequence is TGCGCCAGCAGCCCGGGACAGGGGATATGGTCACCCCTCCACTTT.

This clonotype was recorded many times. The chain uses TRBV24-1 and TRBJ2-1, with 10 bases matching TRBD2. Losses at the gene ends were 4 bases for V and 4 bases for J; bases not matched to a gene: 6. This CDR3 is built from 16 residues. Germline-derived CDR1 and CDR2 are KGHDR and SFDVKD. The CDR3: CATSDTAGGHYNEQFF. Here the CDR3 DNA reads TGTGCCACCAGTGACACAGCGGGGGGGCATTACAATGAGCAGTTCTTC.

This clonotype was observed many times. This rearrangement joins TRBV4-1 to TRBJ1-2; D is perhaps TRBD1 (6 bases). The CDR3 has 13 amino acids. The germline V gene encodes CDR1 MGHRA and CDR2 YSYEKL. Trimming took 3 bases from V and 4 from J, leaving 9 bases between them. CDR3 DNA sequence: TGCGCCAGCAGCCAGGAAGGGGGCTATGGCTACACCTTC. This encodes CASSQEGGYGYTF.

This clonotype came up many times. CDR3 sequence: CASSYWTGVGNTIYF. CDR3 in DNA: TGTGCCAGCAGTTACTGGACAGGGGTTGGAAACACCATATATTTT. The gene calls are TRBV6-5 and TRBJ1-3; 9 bases are a match to TRBD1. CDR3 length: 15 amino acids. V lost 1 base to trimming and J lost 3 bases; unmatched junction nucleotides: 1. Germline lookup yields CDR1 MNHEY and CDR2 SVGAGI.

This clonotype has ten or more counts. The gene calls are TRBV5-6 and TRBJ1-2; D is undetermined. This CDR3 has 13 residues. Trimming pared 3 bases from V and 2 bases from J, leaving 8 bases between. Germline V gives CDR1 SGHDT, CDR2 YYEEEE. The CDR3, as DNA: TGTGCCAGCAGCTCCGGTATGAACTATGGCTACACCTTC. Protein sequence: CASSSGMNYGYTF.

In its sample, this clonotype was seen a few times. This chain uses TRBV6-1 with TRBJ2-1; D not certain. Deletions cut 7 bases from V and 2 bases from J, with 15 bases between. The germline V gene encodes CDR1 MNHNS and CDR2 SASEGT. The CDR3 runs 15 residues. The CDR3 is CASTPLRGPYNEQFF. The CDR3 DNA reads as TGTGCCAGCACCCCCCTCCGCGGTCCCTACAATGAGCAGTTCTTC.

V and J are TRBV6-2 or TRBV6-3 and TRBJ1-1; weak D call: TRBD1 (6 bases). CDR1 MNHEY and CDR2 SVGEGT come from the germline V gene. The V end was cut by 10 bases, the J end by 0 bases, with 18 bases between. The CDR3 contains 15 residues. Here the CDR3 reads CAIVRGGGMNTEAFF. The DNA of the CDR3 is TGTGCCATCGTCAGGGGCGGTGGAATGAACACTGAAGCTTTCTTT.

The chain combines TRBV20-1 with TRBJ2-7, with unresolved D. Germline V gene lookup returns CDR1 DFQATT and CDR2 SNEGSKA (reference sequence). The CDR3 covers 14 residues. The germline V and J ends were trimmed by 2 bases and 0 bases, with 11 bases remaining between them. CDR3 loop: CSARRALGSYEQYF. CDR3 coding DNA: TGCAGTGCTAGAAGAGCTCTGGGCTCCTACGAGCAGTACTTC.

At least ten counts were recorded for this clonotype. This chain uses TRBV7-2 with TRBJ2-6, with TRBD1 matching 9 bases. CDR1 is SGHTA, CDR2 FQGNSA, per germline. V lost 5 bases, J lost 2 bases, and 7 bases stayed unmatched. This CDR3 contains 17 residues. The DNA of the CDR3 is TGTGCCAGCAGCGTACAGGGGGCTCTACCTGGGGCCAACGTCCTGACTTTC. It translates to CASSVQGALPGANVLTF.

This clonotype was picked up a small number of times. The V call is TRBV6-2 or TRBV6-3, the J call TRBJ2-3; D remains unclear. Germline-derived CDR1 and CDR2 are MNHEY and SVGEGT. CDR3 length: 13 residues. V lost 7 bases, J lost 0 bases, and 8 bases lay in between. The CDR3 sequence is CASTGASTDTQYF. CDR3 DNA: TGTGCCAGCACGGGCGCTAGCACAGATACGCAGTATTTT.

This clonotype was found many times. V and J are TRBV4-2 and TRBJ2-3; D is unresolved. Germline lookup yields CDR1 LGHNA and CDR2 YNFKEQ. Trimming removed 0 bases at V and 2 bases at J, with 6 bases between. This CDR3 has 14 amino acids. CDR3: CASSQDTLTDTQYF. CDR3 bases: TGTGCCAGCAGCCAAGATACCCTCACAGATACGCAGTATTTT.